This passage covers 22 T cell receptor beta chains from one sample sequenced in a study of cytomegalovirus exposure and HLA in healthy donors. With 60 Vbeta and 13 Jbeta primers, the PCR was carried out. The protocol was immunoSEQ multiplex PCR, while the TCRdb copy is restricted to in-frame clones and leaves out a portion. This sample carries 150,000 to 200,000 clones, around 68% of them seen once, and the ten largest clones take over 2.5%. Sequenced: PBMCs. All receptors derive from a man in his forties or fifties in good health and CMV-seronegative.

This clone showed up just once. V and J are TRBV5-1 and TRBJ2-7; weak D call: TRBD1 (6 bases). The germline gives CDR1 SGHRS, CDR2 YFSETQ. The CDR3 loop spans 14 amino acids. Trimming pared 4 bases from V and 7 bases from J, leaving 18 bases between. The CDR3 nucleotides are TGCGCCAGCAGCGTGGGGATACAGGGTCTGGAGCAGTACTTC. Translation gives CASSVGIQGLEQYF.

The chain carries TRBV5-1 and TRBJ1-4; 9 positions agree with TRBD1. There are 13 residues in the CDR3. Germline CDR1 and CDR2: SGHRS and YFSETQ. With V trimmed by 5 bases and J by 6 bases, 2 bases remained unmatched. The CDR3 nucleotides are TGCGCCAGCAGAAGGGACAGGGATGAAAAACTGTTTTTT. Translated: CASRRDRDEKLFF. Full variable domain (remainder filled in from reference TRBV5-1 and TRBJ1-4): KAGVTQTPRYLIKTRGQQVTLSCSPISGHRSVSWYQQTPGQGLQFLFEYFSETQRNKGNFPGRFSGRQFSNSRSEMNVSTLELGDSALYLCASRRDRDEKLFFGSGTQLSVL.

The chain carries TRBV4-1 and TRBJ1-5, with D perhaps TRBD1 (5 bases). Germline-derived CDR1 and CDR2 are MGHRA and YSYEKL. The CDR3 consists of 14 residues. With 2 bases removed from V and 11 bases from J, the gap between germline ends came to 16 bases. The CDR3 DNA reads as TGCGCCAGCAGCCAACCGGGACTGACTGGAGCCCAGCATTTT. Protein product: CASSQPGLTGAQHF.

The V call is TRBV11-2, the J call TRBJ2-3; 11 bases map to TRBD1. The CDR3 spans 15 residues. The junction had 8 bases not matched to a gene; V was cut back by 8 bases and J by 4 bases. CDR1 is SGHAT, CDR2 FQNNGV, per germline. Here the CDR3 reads CASWGQGVHADTQYF. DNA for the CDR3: TGTGCCAGCTGGGGACAGGGGGTTCACGCAGATACGCAGTATTTT.

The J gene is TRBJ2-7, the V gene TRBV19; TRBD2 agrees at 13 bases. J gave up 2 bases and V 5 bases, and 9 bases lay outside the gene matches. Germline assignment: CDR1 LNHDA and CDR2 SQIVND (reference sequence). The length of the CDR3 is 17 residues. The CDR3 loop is CASSPLLAGGPTYEQYF. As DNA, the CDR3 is TGTGCCAGTAGTCCCCTACTAGCGGGAGGGCCTACCTACGAGCAGTACTTC.

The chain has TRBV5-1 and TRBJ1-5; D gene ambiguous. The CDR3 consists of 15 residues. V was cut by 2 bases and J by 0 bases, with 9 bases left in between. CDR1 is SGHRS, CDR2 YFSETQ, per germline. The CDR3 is CASSFVSHSNQPQHF. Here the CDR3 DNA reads TGCGCCAGCAGCTTCGTCAGTCATAGCAATCAGCCCCAGCATTTT.

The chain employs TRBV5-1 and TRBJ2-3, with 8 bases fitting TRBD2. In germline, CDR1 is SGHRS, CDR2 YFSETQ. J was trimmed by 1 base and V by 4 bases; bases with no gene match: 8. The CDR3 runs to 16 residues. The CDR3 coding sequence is TGCGCCAGCAGCCCGGAAGGGCGGGAGGGCACAGATACGCAGTATTTT. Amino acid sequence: CASSPEGREGTDTQYF.

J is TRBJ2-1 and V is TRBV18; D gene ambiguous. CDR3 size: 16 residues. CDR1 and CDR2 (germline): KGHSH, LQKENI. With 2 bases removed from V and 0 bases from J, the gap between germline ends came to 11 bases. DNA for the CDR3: TGTGCCAGCTCACCAATAAACCAGGTCTCCTACAATGAGCAGTTCTTC. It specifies CASSPINQVSYNEQFF.

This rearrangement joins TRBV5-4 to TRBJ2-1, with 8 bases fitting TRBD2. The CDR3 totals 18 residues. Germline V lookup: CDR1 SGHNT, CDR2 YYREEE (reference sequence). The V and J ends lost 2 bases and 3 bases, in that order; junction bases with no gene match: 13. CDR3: CASSFAGGRGGNYNEQFF. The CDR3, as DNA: TGTGCCAGCAGCTTCGCGGGGGGTCGCGGGGGAAACTACAATGAGCAGTTCTTC. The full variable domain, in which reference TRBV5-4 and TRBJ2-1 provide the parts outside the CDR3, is ETGVTQSPTHLIKTRGQQVTLRCSSQSGHNTVSWYQQALGQGPQFIFQYYREEENGRGNFPPRFSGLQFPNYSSELNVNALELDDSALYLCASSFAGGRGGNYNEQFFGPGTRLTVL.

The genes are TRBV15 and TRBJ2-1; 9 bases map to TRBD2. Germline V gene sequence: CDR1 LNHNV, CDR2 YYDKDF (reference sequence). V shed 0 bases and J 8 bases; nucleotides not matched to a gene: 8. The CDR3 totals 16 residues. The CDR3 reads CATSRDRAGGWDEQFF. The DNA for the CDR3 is TGTGCCACCAGCAGAGATAGAGCGGGGGGCTGGGATGAGCAGTTCTTC.

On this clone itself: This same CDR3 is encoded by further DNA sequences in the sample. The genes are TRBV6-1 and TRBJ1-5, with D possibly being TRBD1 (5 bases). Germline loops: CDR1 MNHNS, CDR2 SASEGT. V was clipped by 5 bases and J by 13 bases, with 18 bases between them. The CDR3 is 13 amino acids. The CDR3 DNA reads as TGTGCCAGCAGTCGCACCTCGCAGGGCCAACAGCATTTT. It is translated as CASSRTSQGQQHF.

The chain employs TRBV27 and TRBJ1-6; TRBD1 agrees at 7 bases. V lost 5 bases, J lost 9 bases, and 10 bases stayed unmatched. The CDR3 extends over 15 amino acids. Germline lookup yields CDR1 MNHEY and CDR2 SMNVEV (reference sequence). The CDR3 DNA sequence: TGTGCCAGCAGTCCCTCACAGGGGTTGGGTTCACCCCTCCACTTT. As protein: CASSPSQGLGSPLHF.

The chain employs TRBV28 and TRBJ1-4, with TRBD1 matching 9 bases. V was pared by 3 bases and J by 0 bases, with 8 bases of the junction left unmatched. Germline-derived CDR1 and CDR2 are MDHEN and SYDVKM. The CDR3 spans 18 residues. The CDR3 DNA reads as TGTGCCAGCAGTTTGATAGGACAGGGGAGCGCAACTAATGAAAAACTGTTTTTT. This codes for CASSLIGQGSATNEKLFF.

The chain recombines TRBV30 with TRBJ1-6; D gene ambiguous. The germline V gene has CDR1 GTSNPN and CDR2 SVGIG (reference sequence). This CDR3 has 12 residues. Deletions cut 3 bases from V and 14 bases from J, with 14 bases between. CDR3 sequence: CAWSRVSHTLHF. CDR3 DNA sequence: TGTGCCTGGAGCCGGGTCTCCCACACCCTCCACTTT.

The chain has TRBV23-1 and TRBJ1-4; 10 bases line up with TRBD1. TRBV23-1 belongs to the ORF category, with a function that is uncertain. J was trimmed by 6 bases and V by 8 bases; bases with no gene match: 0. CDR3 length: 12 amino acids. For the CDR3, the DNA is TGCGCCAGCGGGACAGGGGATGAAAAACTGTTTTTT. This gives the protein CASGTGDEKLFF.

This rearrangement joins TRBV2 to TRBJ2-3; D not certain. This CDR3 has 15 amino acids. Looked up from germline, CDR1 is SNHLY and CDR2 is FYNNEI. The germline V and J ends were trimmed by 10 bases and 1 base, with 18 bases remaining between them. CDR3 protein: CANPRVRSGTDTQYF. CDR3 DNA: TGTGCCAACCCCCGTGTCCGCAGTGGCACAGATACGCAGTATTTT.

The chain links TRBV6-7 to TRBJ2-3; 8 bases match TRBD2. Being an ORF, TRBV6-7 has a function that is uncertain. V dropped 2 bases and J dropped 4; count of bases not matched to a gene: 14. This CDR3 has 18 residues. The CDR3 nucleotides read TGTGCCAGCAGTTACCCCTCTTATAGCGGGATTTGGGCAGATACGCAGTATTTT. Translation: CASSYPSYSGIWADTQYF.

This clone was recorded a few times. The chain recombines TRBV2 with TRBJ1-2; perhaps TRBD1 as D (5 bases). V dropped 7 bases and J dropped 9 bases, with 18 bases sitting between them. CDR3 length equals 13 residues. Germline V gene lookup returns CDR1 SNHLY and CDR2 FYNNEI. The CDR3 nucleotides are TGTGCCAGCATTCTCGTTGGGGCGGAGAGCTACACCTTC. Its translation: CASILVGAESYTF. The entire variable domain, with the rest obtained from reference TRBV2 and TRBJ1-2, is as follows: EPEVTQTPSHQVTQMGQEVILRCVPISNHLYFYWYRQILGQKVEFLVSFYNNEISEKSEIFDDQFSVERPDGSNFTLKIRSTKLEDSAMYFCASILVGAESYTFGSGTRLTVV.

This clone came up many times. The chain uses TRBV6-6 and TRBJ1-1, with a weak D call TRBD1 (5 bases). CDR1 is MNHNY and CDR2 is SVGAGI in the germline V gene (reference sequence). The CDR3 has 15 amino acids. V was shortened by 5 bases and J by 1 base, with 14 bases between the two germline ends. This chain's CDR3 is CASSGEQGSNTEAFF. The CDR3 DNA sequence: TGTGCCAGCAGTGGAGAGCAGGGCTCGAACACTGAAGCTTTCTTT.

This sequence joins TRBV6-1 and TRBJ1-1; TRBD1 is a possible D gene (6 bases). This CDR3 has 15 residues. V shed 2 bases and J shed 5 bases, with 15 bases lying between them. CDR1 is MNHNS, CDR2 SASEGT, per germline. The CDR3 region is CASSETQGFGTEAFF. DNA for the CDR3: TGTGCCAGCAGTGAAACTCAGGGGTTCGGTACTGAAGCTTTCTTT.

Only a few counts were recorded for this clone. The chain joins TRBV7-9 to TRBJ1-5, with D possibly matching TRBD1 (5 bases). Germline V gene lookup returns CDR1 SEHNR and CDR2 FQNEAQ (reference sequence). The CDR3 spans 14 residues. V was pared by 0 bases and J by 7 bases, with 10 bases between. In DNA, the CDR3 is TGTGCCAGCAGCTTAGCAGGGGCGGAACAGCCCCAGCATTTT. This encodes CASSLAGAEQPQHF.

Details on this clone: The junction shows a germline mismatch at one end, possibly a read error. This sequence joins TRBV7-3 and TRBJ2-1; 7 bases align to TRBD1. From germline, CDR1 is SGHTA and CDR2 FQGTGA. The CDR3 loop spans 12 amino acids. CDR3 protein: CASSVTTGSKFF. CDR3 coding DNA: TGTGCCAGCAGCGTAACGACAGGGTCCAAGTTCTTC.